This T cell receptor beta chain was captured in a study of stem cell transplantation in POMP-related autoinflammatory disease. Background on the study: Pre-transplant patients had naive-skewed CD4+ T cells and few CD8+ T cells.

This clone was detected a few times. What it recognizes is unknown. Study findings and constraints: In PRAID patients, the number of distinct TRB V-J gene pairings was restricted. In patients with PRAID, every analyzed T-cell subset tended to show lower diversity and higher clonality.

Germline values: CDR1 SGHRS, CDR2 YFSETQ. V was trimmed by 6 bases and J by 1 base, leaving 10 bases between them. The CDR3 consists of 13 residues. This table comes from immunoSEQ multiplex PCR, and its TCRdb copy is limited to in-frame clones, with some not included. The repertoire consists of roughly 28,000 clones, with 82% occurring once and the leading ten covering around 2.5%. PRAID combined immunodeficiency and autoinflammation. Sequences were derived from CD4+ T cells from PBMCs, sampled before stem cell transplantation. This receptor was obtained from a human donor with POMP-related autoinflammation and immune dysregulation (PRAID). This chain links TRBV5-1 with TRBJ1-1; D gene unclear. The CDR3 loop is CASTRTANTEAFF. The CDR3 DNA reads TGCGCCAGCACCCGGACGGCGAACACTGAAGCTTTCTTT.